This TCR beta chain was identified in a study of shared clonotypes between healthy human individuals. Whole-study results and caveats: Sharing across four donors was seen in 4% to 6.5% of naive CD4 clonotypes. Non-shared clonotypes were found to have lower generation probabilities than the clonotypes that were shared by all four of the sorted-subset donors.

This clone was detected only once. What it binds is not known. The assay was immunoSEQ multiplex PCR, and TCRdb's table has in-frame clones only and misses some. This sample has around 550,000 clones, with around 96% found just once. V gave up 4 bases and J gave up 0 bases; unmatched junction bases: 11. Germline V CDR1 and CDR2: LNHNV, YYDKDF (reference sequence). This CDR3 is 18 amino acids long. This receptor was identified in a woman aged 30 to 39 in good health. The chain combines TRBV15 with TRBJ2-7; 11 nucleotides match TRBD2. Sequencing was performed on naive CD4+ T cells sorted from blood. Subset denoted: CD45RA+ positively selected. The CDR3 sequence: CATSTSGGLAVSSYEQYF. The CDR3 region has the DNA TGTGCCACCAGCACCAGTGGGGGACTAGCGGTAAGCTCCTACGAGCAGTACTTC.